This T cell receptor (beta chain) stems from a study of technical replicates of blood from several donors. Using immunoSEQ multiplex PCR, the repertoire was profiled, and TCRdb retains in-frame clones only, with some absent. The sample comprises fewer than 100,000 clones, nearly 98% of which are singletons, and less than 0.2% rests with the top ten. The CDR3 is made up of 16 amino acids. Germline V gene data show CDR1 as SGHRS and CDR2 as YFSETQ. J was trimmed by 4 bases and V by 2 bases; bases with no gene match: 10. This TCR was sampled from a human donor in good health. J is TRBJ1-2 and V is TRBV5-1, with 8 bases matching TRBD1. The sequencing sample was made of T cells isolated from PBMCs. The CDR3 here is CASSFGRTGQGYGYTF. For the CDR3, the DNA is TGCGCCAGCAGCTTCGGCCGGACCGGACAGGGCTATGGCTACACCTTC.